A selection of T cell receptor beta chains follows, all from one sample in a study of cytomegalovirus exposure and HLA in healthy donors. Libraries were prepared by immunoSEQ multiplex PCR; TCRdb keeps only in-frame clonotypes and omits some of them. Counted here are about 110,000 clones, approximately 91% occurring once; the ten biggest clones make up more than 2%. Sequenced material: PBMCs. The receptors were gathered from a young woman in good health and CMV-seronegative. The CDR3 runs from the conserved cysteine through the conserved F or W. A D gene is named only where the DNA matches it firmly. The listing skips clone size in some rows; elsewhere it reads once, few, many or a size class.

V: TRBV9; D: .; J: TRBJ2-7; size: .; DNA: TGTGCCAGCAGCGACTCATCTCTTGGCGGGGAGCAGTACTTC; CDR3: CASSDSSLGGEQYF
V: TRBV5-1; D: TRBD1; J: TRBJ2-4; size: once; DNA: TGCGCCAGCCGAACAGGGGGCTTAGCCAAAAACATTCAGTACTTC; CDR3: CASRTGGLAKNIQYF
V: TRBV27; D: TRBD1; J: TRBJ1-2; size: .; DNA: TGTGCCAGCAGTAGCACCGGGACAGGGTTCCGTAACTATGGCTACACCTTC; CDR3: CASSSTGTGFRNYGYTF
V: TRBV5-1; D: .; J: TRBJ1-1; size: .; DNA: TGCGCCAGCAGCTTGGAACAGCCGAACACTGAAGCTTTCTTT; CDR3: CASSLEQPNTEAFF
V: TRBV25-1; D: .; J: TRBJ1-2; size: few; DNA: TGTGCCAGCACCTACAACAGGGCGGTACGCTGGACGCGTGGCTACACCTTC; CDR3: CASTYNRAVRWTRGYTF
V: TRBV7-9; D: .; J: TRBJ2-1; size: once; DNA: TGTGCCAGCAGCTTAGTTAGCGGTTACAATGAGCAGTTCTTC; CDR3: CASSLVSGYNEQFF
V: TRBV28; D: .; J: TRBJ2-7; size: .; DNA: TGTGCCAGCAGTTTAGGGGGCCCCTACGAGCAGTACTTC; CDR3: CASSLGGPYEQYF
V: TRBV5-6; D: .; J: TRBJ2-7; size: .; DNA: TGTGCCAGCAGCCGCCCGGGACTGCTCTACTACGAGCAGTACTTC; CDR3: CASSRPGLLYYEQYF
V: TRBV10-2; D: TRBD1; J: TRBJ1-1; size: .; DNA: TGCGCCAGCAGTGTCGACAGGGTGAACACTGAAGCTTTCTTT; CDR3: CASSVDRVNTEAFF
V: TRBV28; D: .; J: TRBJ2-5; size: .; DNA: TGTGCCATCACCGCGTCCCAGCCGGGTCAAGAGACCCAGTACTTC; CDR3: CAITASQPGQETQYF
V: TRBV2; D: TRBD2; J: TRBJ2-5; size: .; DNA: TGTGCCAGCAGTGAGTTTTCGCGGGGGGGCCAAGAGACCCAGTACTTC; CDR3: CASSEFSRGGQETQYF
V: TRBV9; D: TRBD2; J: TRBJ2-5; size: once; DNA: TGTGCCAGCAGCGTAGGGTCGCTAGCGGGCCAAGAGACCCAGTACTTC; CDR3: CASSVGSLAGQETQYF
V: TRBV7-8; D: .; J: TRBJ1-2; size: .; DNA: TGTGCCAGCAGCCGAAGGGGGAGGGCTGAGGGCTACACCTTC; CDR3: CASSRRGRAEGYTF
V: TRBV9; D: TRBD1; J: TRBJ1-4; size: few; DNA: TGTGGACAGGGGAACGAAAAACTGTTTTTT; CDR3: CGQGNEKLFF
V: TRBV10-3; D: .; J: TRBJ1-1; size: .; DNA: TGTGCCATCAGTGAGTCGACTGTGGGGGCGGCTAGGAACACTGAAGCTTTCTTT; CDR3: CAISESTVGAARNTEAFF
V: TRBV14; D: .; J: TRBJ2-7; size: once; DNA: TGTGCCAGCAGCCAATCGGGGGGCTATATTTACGAGCAGTACTTC; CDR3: CASSQSGGYIYEQYF
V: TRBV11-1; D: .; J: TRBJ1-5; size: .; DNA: TGTGCCAGCAGCTCAGACTTCAATCAGCCCCAGCATTTT; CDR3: CASSSDFNQPQHF
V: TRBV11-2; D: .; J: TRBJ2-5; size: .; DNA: TGTGCCAGCAGCTACTTCGGGTTGGAGACCCAGTACTTC; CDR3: CASSYFGLETQYF
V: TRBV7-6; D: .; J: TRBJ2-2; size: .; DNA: TGTGCCAGCGGGGCTCGAGAGACCGGGGAGCTGTTTTTT; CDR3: CASGARETGELFF
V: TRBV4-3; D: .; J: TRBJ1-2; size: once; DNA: TGCGCCAGCAGCCAAGAGTTGGGGGGTGGTCTATATGGCTACACCTTC; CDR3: CASSQELGGGLYGYTF
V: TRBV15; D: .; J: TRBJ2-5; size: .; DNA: TGTGCCACCAGCAGGGACTTTCAAGAGACCCAGTACTTC; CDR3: CATSRDFQETQYF
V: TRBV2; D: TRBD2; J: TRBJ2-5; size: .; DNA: TGTGCCAGCACGGAACGGGGCGGGAGGGCAGAGACCCAGTACTTC; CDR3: CASTERGGRAETQYF
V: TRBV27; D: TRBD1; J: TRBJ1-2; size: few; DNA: TGTGCCAGCAGTTTTGGACAGGACTATGGCTACACCTTC; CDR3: CASSFGQDYGYTF
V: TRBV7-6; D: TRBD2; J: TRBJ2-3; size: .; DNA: TGTGCCAGCAGGGTGACTAGCGGGAGGCCTGATACGCAGTATTTT; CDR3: CASRVTSGRPDTQYF
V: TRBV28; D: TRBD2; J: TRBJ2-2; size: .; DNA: TGTGCCAGCACCGGACTAGCGGGGGCGAACACCGGGGAGCTGTTTTTT; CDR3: CASTGLAGANTGELFF
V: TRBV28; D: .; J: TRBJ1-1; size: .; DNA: TGTGCCAGCAGTTCCTCGGGAGGAGCTCTCCTTGAAGCTTTCTTT; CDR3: CASSSSGGALLEAFF
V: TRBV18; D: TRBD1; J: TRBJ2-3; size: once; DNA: TGTGCCAGCTCACTGGACAGGGGGGGTCCAGATACGCAGTATTTT; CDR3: CASSLDRGGPDTQYF
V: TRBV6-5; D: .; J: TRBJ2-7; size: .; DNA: TGTGCCAGCAGTCCACAGGGCCAAGGCTCCTACGAGCAGTACTTC; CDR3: CASSPQGQGSYEQYF
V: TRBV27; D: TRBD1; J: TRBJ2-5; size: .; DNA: TGTGCCAGCAGTTTACGACAGGGGGTTGGAGAGACCCAGTACTTC; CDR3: CASSLRQGVGETQYF
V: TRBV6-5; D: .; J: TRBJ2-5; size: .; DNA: TGTGCCAGCAGTGGACTTATACAAGAGACCCAGTACTTC; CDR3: CASSGLIQETQYF
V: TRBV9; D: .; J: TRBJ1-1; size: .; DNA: TGTGCCAGCAGCGCGCTTGGCGGACAGTACACTGAAGCTTTCTTT; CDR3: CASSALGGQYTEAFF
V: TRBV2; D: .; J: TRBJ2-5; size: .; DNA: TGTGCCAGCAGTGTAGGGGGGGCCCAAGAGACCCAGTACTTC; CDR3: CASSVGGAQETQYF
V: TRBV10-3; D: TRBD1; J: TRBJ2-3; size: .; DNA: TGTGCCACCGGACAGGGGGGCACAGATACGCAGTATTTT; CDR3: CATGQGGTDTQYF
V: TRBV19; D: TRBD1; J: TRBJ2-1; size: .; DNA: TGTGCCAGTAGTCGGTCGCAGGGGGCCCGCAATGAGCAGTTCTTC; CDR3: CASSRSQGARNEQFF
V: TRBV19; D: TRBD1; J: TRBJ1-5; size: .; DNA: TGTGCCAGTAGGGACAGGGAGAATCAGCCCCAGCATTTT; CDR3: CASRDRENQPQHF
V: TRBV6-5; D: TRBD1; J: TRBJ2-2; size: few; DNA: TGTGCCAGCAGGTCCCCAGGGGGTACCGGGGAGCTGTTTTTT; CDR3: CASRSPGGTGELFF
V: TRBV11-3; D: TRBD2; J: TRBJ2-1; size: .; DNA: TGTGCCAGCAGCTTATCAAGGAGAGAACTAGCGGGGCGGAATGAGCAGTTCTTC; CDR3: CASSLSRRELAGRNEQFF
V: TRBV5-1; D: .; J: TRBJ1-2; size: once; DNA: TGCGCCAGCAGCTTGGAACCGGAGTTTGGCTACACCTTC; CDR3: CASSLEPEFGYTF
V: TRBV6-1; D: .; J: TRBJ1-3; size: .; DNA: TGTGCCAGCAGTGAAGCACAGTTTCGGAGGTCGAGAGGAAACACCATATATTTT; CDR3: CASSEAQFRRSRGNTIYF
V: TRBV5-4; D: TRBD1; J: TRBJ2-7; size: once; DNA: TGTGCCAGCAGCTCCACCGCGGGACAGGGACCCTTATACGAGCAGTACTTC; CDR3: CASSSTAGQGPLYEQYF
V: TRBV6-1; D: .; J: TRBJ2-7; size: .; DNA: TGTGCCAGCAGTGATACGTTGGACAGCGCCTACGAGCAGTACTTC; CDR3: CASSDTLDSAYEQYF
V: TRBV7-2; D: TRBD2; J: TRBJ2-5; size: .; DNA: TGTGCCAGCAGCTTCAGCGGGGGGCTGGGGGAGACCCAGTACTTC; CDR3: CASSFSGGLGETQYF
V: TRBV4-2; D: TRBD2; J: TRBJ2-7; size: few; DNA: TGTGCCAGCAGCCAAGATCTGACTAGCGGCGTGTACGAGCAGTACTTC; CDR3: CASSQDLTSGVYEQYF
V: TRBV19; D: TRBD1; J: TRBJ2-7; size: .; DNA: TGTGCCAGTAGTAGACCGGGACAGAGCTCCTACGAGCAGTACTTC; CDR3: CASSRPGQSSYEQYF
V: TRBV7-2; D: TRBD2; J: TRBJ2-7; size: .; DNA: TGTGCCAGCAGCTTCGACGGGACTACGCTTCTCGTCGAGCAGTACTTC; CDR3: CASSFDGTTLLVEQYF